The 17 T cell receptor beta chains in this list originate from one sample, sequenced in a study of identical twins. TCRdb fed the 5' RACE reads into MiXCR, producing one record per CDR3 protein. Of fewer than 500,000 distinct CDR3 sequences listed, roughly an eighth are singletons. This sample was shared with a second study, whose subject was yellow fever vaccine responses in identical twins.

Input material: CD4+ T cells sorted from blood. The receptor source for this set is a young woman in good health.

The chain has TRBV7-8 and TRBJ1-1, with 8 positions matching TRBD1. CDR3 length: 15 residues. Germline-derived CDR1 and CDR2 are SGHVS and FQNEAQ. J lost 4 bases, V lost 5 bases, and 9 bases had no gene match. In DNA, the CDR3 is TGTGCCAGCAGCCCGAGACAGGGGAGGAGCACTGAAGCTTTCTTT. Its protein is CASSPRQGRSTEAFF.

Many counts were recorded for this clonotype. The chain joins TRBV11-3 to TRBJ1-5; possible D gene TRBD1, 5 bases. Trimming took 2 bases from V and 0 from J, leaving 17 bases between them. The CDR3 covers 18 residues. Germline V gene data show CDR1 as SGHNT and CDR2 as YENEEA. In DNA form, the CDR3 reads TGTGCCAGCAGCTTAAAGGAACAGGCTGGATATAGCAATCAGCCCCAGCATTTT. Amino acids: CASSLKEQAGYSNQPQHF.

The chain joins TRBV5-5 to TRBJ2-5, with D possibly TRBD1 on 6 matching bases. Per germline, CDR1 SGHKS and CDR2 YYEKEE (reference sequence). The CDR3 sequence is 15 residues long. V gave up 4 bases and J gave up 3 bases, with 16 bases separating them. CDR3 nucleotide sequence: TGTGCCAGCAGCACCACAGGGCGAGGCGAAGAGACCCAGTACTTC. Translating gives CASSTTGRGEETQYF.

This clonotype was observed a few times. The chain joins TRBV12-3 or TRBV12-4 to TRBJ2-5; 7 bases are a match to TRBD2. J gave up 0 bases and V 6 bases, and 7 bases lay outside the gene matches. CDR3 size: 15 residues. CDR3 region: CASRMAGRDQETQYF. The CDR3 nucleotides are TGTGCCAGCAGGATGGCAGGGAGGGACCAAGAGACCCAGTACTTC.

The sample holds a few counts of this clonotype. This sequence joins TRBV12-3 or TRBV12-4 and TRBJ2-1, with TRBD1 matching over 8 bases. Trimming removed 2 bases from V and 4 bases from J; junction bases left unmatched: 10. CDR3 size: 17 residues. The CDR3 region is CASSLFRSGGAYNEQFF. The DNA for the CDR3 is TGTGCCAGCAGTTTATTTAGGTCAGGGGGCGCTTACAATGAGCAGTTCTTC.

This clonotype was recorded a few times. At one end, the junction sequence differs from germline, possibly due to a read error. This chain links TRBV7-7 with TRBJ2-2; D gene unclear. CDR3 size: 14 residues. The germline gives CDR1 SSHAT, CDR2 FNYEAQ (reference sequence). This chain's CDR3 is CASSAVRNTGELFF. The CDR3 coding sequence is TGTGCTAGCAGCGCCGTCAGGAACACCGGGGAGCTGTTTTTT.

The V call is TRBV29-1, the J call TRBJ2-5; D remains unclear. Trimming stripped 0 bases from V and 3 bases from J, with 14 bases between. This CDR3 spans 15 amino acids. Germline assignment: CDR1 SQVTM and CDR2 ANQGSEA. The CDR3 loop reads CSVEDPARVEETQYF. The CDR3 region has the DNA TGCAGCGTTGAAGATCCAGCCCGGGTAGAAGAGACCCAGTACTTC.

This clonotype was seen more than once but under ten times. This rearrangement joins TRBV29-1 to TRBJ1-4, with D maybe TRBD1 (5 bases). The V end was cut by 6 bases, the J end by 0 bases, with 11 bases between. Germline-derived CDR1 and CDR2 are SQVTM and ANQGSEA. This CDR3 contains 14 residues. As DNA, the CDR3 is TGCAGCGTGGGGGGACTTGCAACTAATGAAAAACTGTTTTTT. It encodes CSVGGLATNEKLFF. The full variable domain, rest sourced from reference TRBV29-1 and TRBJ1-4, is SAVISQKPSRDICQRGTSLTIQCQVDSQVTMMFWYRQQPGQSLTLIATANQGSEATYESGFVIDKFPISRPNLTFSTLTVSNMSPEDSSIYLCSVGGLATNEKLFFGSGTQLSVL.

This clonotype has just a few counts. The V and J genes are TRBV27 and TRBJ2-7; D could derive from TRBD1 or TRBD2 (5 bases each). The CDR3 sequence is 14 residues long. Germline V gene sequence: CDR1 MNHEY, CDR2 SMNVEV (reference sequence). V dropped 2 bases and J dropped 6 bases, with 14 bases sitting between them. The CDR3 is CASSLQGPEAEQYF. The DNA of the CDR3 is TGTGCCAGCAGTTTACAGGGACCCGAAGCCGAGCAGTACTTC.

This chain's CDR3 is CSVGGSQANNEQFF. CDR3 coding DNA: TGCAGCGTTGGGGGCAGCCAAGCTAACAATGAGCAGTTCTTC. V is TRBV29-1 and J is TRBJ2-1, with D perhaps matching TRBD1 (5 bases). Germline CDR1 reads SQVTM; CDR2 reads ANQGSEA. This CDR3 has 14 residues. V lost 4 bases to trimming and J lost 5 bases, with 15 bases between them.

The chain has TRBV3-1 and TRBJ2-1; D may be TRBD1 (5 bases). Trimming stripped 5 bases from V and 0 bases from J, with 17 bases between. The CDR3 runs to 17 residues. Germline values: CDR1 LGHDT, CDR2 YNNKEL (reference sequence). In nucleotides, the CDR3 is TGTGCCAGCAGCAAAAAATTGACAGATAGCTCCTACAATGAGCAGTTCTTC. Its translation: CASSKKLTDSSYNEQFF.

This clonotype was detected only a few times. The V call is TRBV20-1, the J call TRBJ2-7; possibly TRBD1 or TRBD2 for D (5 bases each). This CDR3 has 11 residues. Trimming stripped 3 bases from V and 7 bases from J, with 10 bases between. Germline V gene sequence: CDR1 DFQATT, CDR2 SNEGSKA (reference sequence). The CDR3 region has the DNA TGCAGTGCTAGCCCCAGGGAGGAGCAGTACTTC. It is translated as CSASPREEQYF.

The chain employs TRBV15 and TRBJ1-1; no clear D gene. The CDR3 loop spans 13 amino acids. V lost 7 bases to trimming and J lost 7 bases, with 16 bases between them. CDR1 LNHNV and CDR2 YYDKDF come from the germline V gene (reference sequence). CDR3 protein: CATISSRASEAFF. Here the CDR3 DNA reads TGTGCCACCATCAGCTCACGGGCGAGTGAAGCTTTCTTT.

The chain employs TRBV27 and TRBJ2-7, with TRBD1 identical over 12 bases. The ends lost 3 bases at V and 3 bases at J; junction bases unmatched: 6. The CDR3 is made up of 16 amino acids. The germline V gene encodes CDR1 MNHEY and CDR2 SMNVEV (reference sequence). The CDR3: CASSFIWDRGHYEQYF. In DNA, the CDR3 is TGTGCCAGCAGTTTTATCTGGGACAGGGGGCACTACGAGCAGTACTTC.

The chain links TRBV10-3 to TRBJ2-1; 11 bases line up with TRBD2. The V gene end was trimmed by 8 bases and the J gene end by 2 bases; junction bases not matched to a gene: 11. The CDR3 has 17 residues. Per the germline V gene, CDR1 is ENHRY and CDR2 is SYGVKD. The CDR3, as DNA: TGTGCCATCTCCCGGGGTAGCGGGAGGGCCCCCTACAATGAGCAGTTCTTC. This codes for CAISRGSGRAPYNEQFF.

This clonotype was detected a few times. CDR3 in DNA: TGCAGCGTTGGAGGGGGAGTAGCGGGAAAAAGTTACAATGAGCAGTTCTTC. This sequence encodes CSVGGGVAGKSYNEQFF. The chain recombines TRBV29-1 with TRBJ2-1; 8 nucleotides agree with TRBD2. Germline trimming cut 4 bases from V and 4 bases from J; bases unmatched to any gene: 15. From germline, CDR1 is SQVTM and CDR2 ANQGSEA. The CDR3 has 17 residues.

The sample holds a few counts of this clonotype. This chain connects TRBV20-1 to TRBJ1-1, with 8 positions matching TRBD1. The CDR3 runs 14 residues. Germline values: CDR1 DFQATT, CDR2 SNEGSKA (reference sequence). V shed 6 bases, J shed 2 bases, and the junction held 8 bases outside the gene matches. CDR3 amino acids: CSARKDRANTEAFF. CDR3 bases: TGCAGTGCCCGAAAGGACAGGGCTAACACTGAAGCTTTCTTT.